The clone carrying this T cell receptor (beta chain) was found many times. Its antigen is currently unknown. The data were taken from a study of human T cells and chemical hapten exposure. About the research overall: Small volume differences among pooled libraries mainly caused per-sample TCR yield variation. Study-level findings and limits: DPC sensitization left the count of TCRs above 1 in 1000 unchanged.

Time point: healthy volunteer bleed at 6 weeks. Total RNA was isolated from unfractionated whole blood. The germline CDR1 and CDR2 sequences are LGHNA and YSLEER. V was pared by 3 bases and J by 1 base, with 8 bases between. The CDR3 is made up of 14 amino acids. In the library, unique molecular identifiers were attached to individual cDNA molecules. As processed by the authors: Counts of TCRs in each sample centred on a median of 95,638 and extended from approximately 20,000 to 700,000. TCRdb reanalysed the RACE reads using MiXCR and keeps one entry per CDR3 protein. Here the V and J calls rest on TCRdb's processing, not on the authors' analysis. The table records around 35,000 distinct CDR3 sequences, 5.5% of them present only once.

The material sequenced was whole blood. This clonotype originated in a human donor in good health. Some clones in this sample may be carry-over from other donors' samples. J is TRBJ2-3 and V is TRBV4-3, with D perhaps matching TRBD2 (5 bases). The CDR3, as DNA: TGCGCCAGCAGCCAGGGGAGAGGCACAGATACGCAGTATTTT. It specifies CASSQGRGTDTQYF.